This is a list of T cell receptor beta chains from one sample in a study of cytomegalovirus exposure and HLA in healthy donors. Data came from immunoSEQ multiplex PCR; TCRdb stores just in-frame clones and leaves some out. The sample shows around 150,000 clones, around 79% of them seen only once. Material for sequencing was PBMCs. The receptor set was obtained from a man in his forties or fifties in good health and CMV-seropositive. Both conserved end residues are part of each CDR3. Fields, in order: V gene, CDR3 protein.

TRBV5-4 CASSPGTGEETQYF
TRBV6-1 CASSLTSGSETQYF
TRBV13 CASSLGEASGSSEQYF
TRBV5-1 CASSLGQGGDGYTF
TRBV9 CASSVGTGTEAFF
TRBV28 CASKMSPDTQYF
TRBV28 CASSLIQGDEQYF
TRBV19 CASSRDRGYQPQHF
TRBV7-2 CASSSQGASGGYTF
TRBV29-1 CSVLPGTGYEKLFF
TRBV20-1 CSAGDSPRLHF
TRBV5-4 CASSLVGRVEQYF
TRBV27 CASSLSPLRRAEAFF
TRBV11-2 CASSLGTSGRTSPYEQYF
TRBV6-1 CASSEFPQADTEAFF
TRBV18 CASSPRQGEETQYF
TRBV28 CASSGLAGGSTQYF
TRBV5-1 CASSPQTATEAFF
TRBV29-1 CSVARDRNDGYTF
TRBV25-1 CASSDLAGRPYEQYF
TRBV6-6 CASIGTDSYNSPLHF
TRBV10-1 CASSDNGGTEAFF
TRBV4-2 CASSRPAGTGSSYEQYF